Sequencing of this T cell receptor (beta chain) was carried out in a study of T cell repertoires in cytomegalovirus infection. Across the study: Selection of CMV epitopes for the study included recently identified HLA-C-restricted and well-studied HLA-B-restricted ones.

CDR3 size: 16 residues. The germline CDR1 and CDR2 sequences are SNHLY and FYNNEI. The V segment lost 6 bases and the J segment 3 bases; nucleotides outside the gene matches: 12. Each CDR3 protein gets one entry after TCRdb re-called the reads with MiXCR. Found here are around 900,000 distinct CDR3 sequences, roughly 30% of them singletons; the top ten hold roughly 13%. This clonotype has more than one count but fewer than ten. Its antigen is not known. The chain employs TRBV2 and TRBJ2-5; TRBD2 aligns across 8 bases. The origin of this receptor is a human donor in good health (CMV status not recorded). Some clones in this sample may be carry-over from other donors' samples. Specimen: cultured CD8+ T cells from PBMCs, collected from culture after CMV antigen stimulation. The CDR3 DNA reads TGTGCCAGCAGAGGAGCGGGCGGGGGGAAGGAAGAGACCCAGTACTTC. It translates to CASRGAGGGKEETQYF.